This T cell receptor beta chain came from a study of blood T cells in healthy people across ages. V trimming: 0 bases; J trimming: 13 bases; junction bases outside the gene matches: 12. The germline gives CDR1 SGHRS, CDR2 YFSETQ. The CDR3 loop spans 15 amino acids. Each individual donor underwent a draw of 8 to 10 milliliters of peripheral blood. Alongside a J-beta primer mix, a sample-barcoded 5' primer served in a second PCR lasting 7 to 11 cycles. The template-switch adaptor, which had 12 random nucleotides, put a tag on each cDNA molecule. MiXCR, applied by TCRdb to the 5' RACE reads, yields one record per CDR3 protein. The table includes about 900,000 distinct CDR3 sequences, about 48% detected once.

This sequence joins TRBV5-1 and TRBJ2-3, with 9 bases fitting TRBD1. The specimen sequenced was blood. This clonotype was sampled from a man aged 30 to 39 in good health. CDR3 residues: CASSLGNLGQGMEYF. The CDR3 DNA reads TGCGCCAGCAGCTTGGGGAATCTAGGACAGGGGATGGAGTATTTT. Full variable domain (missing parts from reference TRBV5-1 and TRBJ2-3): KAGVTQTPRYLIKTRGQQVTLSCSPISGHRSVSWYQQTPGQGLQFLFEYFSETQRNKGNFPGRFSGRQFSNSRSEMNVSTLELGDSALYLCASSLGNLGQGMEYFGPGTRLTVL.